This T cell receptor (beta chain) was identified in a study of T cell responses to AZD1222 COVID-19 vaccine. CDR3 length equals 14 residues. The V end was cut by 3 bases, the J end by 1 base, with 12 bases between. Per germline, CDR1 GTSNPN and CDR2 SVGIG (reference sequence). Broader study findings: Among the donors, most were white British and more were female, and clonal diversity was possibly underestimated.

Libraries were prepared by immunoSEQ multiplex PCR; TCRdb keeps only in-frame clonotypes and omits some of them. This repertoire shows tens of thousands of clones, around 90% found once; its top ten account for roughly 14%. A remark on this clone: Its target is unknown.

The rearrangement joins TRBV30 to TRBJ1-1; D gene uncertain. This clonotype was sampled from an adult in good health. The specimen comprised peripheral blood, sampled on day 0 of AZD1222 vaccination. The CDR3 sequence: CAWRSGGRNTEAFF. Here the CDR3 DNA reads TGTGCCTGGAGGAGCGGTGGACGGAACACTGAAGCTTTCTTT.